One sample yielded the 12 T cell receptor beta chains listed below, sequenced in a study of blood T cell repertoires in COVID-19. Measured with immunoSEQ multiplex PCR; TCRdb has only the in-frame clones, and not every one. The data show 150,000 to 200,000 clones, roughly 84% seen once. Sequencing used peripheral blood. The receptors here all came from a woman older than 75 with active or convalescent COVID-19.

Here the CDR3 reads CASRPRWSDYGYTF. The CDR3, as DNA: TGTGCCAGCAGACCCCGGTGGAGTGACTATGGCTACACCTTC. The rearrangement links TRBV28 to TRBJ1-2; D is unclear. The CDR3 runs to 14 residues. Germline values: CDR1 MDHEN, CDR2 SYDVKM. Trimming stripped 6 bases from V and 3 bases from J, with 14 bases between.

CDR3 region: CASSQTSGTKTQYF. The CDR3, as DNA: TGTGCCAGCAGCCAGACTAGCGGGACGAAGACCCAGTACTTC. The gene calls are TRBV7-2 and TRBJ2-5; 11 nucleotides match TRBD2. This CDR3 is built from 14 residues. The germline V gene encodes CDR1 SGHTA and CDR2 FQGNSA. With 5 bases clipped from V and 6 bases from J, the junction kept 5 bases outside the gene matches.

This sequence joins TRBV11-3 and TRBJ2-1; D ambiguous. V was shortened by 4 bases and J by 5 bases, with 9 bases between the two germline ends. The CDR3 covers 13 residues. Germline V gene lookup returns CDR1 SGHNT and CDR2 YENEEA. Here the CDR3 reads CASSSRRDNEQFF. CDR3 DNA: TGTGCCAGCAGCTCCCGCCGGGACAATGAGCAGTTCTTC.

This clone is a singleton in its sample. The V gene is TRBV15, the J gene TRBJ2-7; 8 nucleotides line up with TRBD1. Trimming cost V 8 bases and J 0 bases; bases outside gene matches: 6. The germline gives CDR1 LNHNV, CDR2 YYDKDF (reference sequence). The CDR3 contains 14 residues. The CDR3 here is CATSGQGGSYEQYF. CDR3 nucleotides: TGTGCCACCTCCGGACAGGGAGGCTCCTACGAGCAGTACTTC.

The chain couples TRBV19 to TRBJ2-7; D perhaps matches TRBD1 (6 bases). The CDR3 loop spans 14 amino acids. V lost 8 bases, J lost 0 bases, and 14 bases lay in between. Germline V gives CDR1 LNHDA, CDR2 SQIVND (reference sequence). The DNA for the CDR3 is TGTGCCAGTCGTGGGGGCATAAACTCCTACGAGCAGTACTTC. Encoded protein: CASRGGINSYEQYF.

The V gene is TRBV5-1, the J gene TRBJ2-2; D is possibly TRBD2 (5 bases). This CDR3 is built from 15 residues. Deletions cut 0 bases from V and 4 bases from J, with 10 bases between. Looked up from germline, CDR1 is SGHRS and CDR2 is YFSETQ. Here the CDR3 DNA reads TGCGCCAGCAGCTTGGAGGGCGCGGGCACCGGGGAGCTGTTTTTT. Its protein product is CASSLEGAGTGELFF.

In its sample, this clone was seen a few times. Written as DNA, the CDR3 is TGTGCCAGCAGCTTACGGTTCCAGGATGAAAAACTGTTTTTT. Amino acid sequence: CASSLRFQDEKLFF. The chain is built from TRBV11-2 and TRBJ1-4, with D unresolved. This CDR3 region has 14 residues. V gave up 2 bases and J gave up 6 bases, with 10 bases separating them. Germline CDR1 reads SGHAT; CDR2 reads FQNNGV.

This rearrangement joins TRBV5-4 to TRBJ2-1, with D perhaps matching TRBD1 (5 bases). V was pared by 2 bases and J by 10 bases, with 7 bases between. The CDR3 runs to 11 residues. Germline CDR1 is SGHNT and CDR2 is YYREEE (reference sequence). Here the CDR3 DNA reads TGTGCCAGCAGCTTACAGGTAGAGCAGTTCTTC. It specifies CASSLQVEQFF. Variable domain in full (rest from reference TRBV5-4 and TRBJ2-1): ETGVTQSPTHLIKTRGQQVTLRCSSQSGHNTVSWYQQALGQGPQFIFQYYREEENGRGNFPPRFSGLQFPNYSSELNVNALELDDSALYLCASSLQVEQFFGPGTRLTVL.

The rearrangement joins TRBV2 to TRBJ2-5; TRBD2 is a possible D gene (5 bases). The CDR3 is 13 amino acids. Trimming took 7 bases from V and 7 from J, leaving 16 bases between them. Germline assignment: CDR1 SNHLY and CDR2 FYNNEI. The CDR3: CASTERDLVTQYF. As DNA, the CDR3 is TGTGCCAGCACCGAACGGGATCTCGTGACCCAGTACTTC. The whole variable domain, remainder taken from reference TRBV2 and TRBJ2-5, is EPEVTQTPSHQVTQMGQEVILRCVPISNHLYFYWYRQILGQKVEFLVSFYNNEISEKSEIFDDQFSVERPDGSNFTLKIRSTKLEDSAMYFCASTERDLVTQYFGPGTRLLVL.

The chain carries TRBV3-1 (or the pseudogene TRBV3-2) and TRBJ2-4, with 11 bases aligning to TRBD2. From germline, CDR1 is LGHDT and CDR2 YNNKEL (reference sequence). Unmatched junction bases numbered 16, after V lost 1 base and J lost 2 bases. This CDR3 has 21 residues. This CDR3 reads CASSQGPSRSGRAGTKNIQYF. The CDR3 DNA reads TGTGCCAGCAGCCAAGGCCCTTCTCGTAGCGGGAGGGCCGGGACCAAAAACATTCAGTACTTC.

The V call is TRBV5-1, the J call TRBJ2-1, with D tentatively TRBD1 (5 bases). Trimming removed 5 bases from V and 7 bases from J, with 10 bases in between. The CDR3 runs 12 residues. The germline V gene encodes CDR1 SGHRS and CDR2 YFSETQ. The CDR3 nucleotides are TGCGCCAGCAGGCAGGGATCGAATGAGCAGTTCTTC. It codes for CASRQGSNEQFF.

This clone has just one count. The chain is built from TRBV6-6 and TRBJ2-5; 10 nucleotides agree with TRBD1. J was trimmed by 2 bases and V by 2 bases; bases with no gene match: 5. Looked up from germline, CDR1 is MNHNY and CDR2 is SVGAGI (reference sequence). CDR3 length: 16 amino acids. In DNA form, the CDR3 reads TGTGCCAGCAGTTACACAGGACAGGGGGAACAAGAGACCCAGTACTTC. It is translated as CASSYTGQGEQETQYF.